This T cell receptor beta chain was recovered during a study of blood T cell repertoires in COVID-19. Only one count was recorded for this clone. In the study's own analysis: Estimation of nucleated cell counts relied on the amplification of reference gene primers. Repertoires were generated with immunoSEQ multiplex PCR, while TCRdb's copy carries only in-frame clones and drops some. V, J and clone size reflect that table, while D and trimming were determined from the DNA. The sample lists hundreds of thousands of clones, roughly nine tenths occurring once. Trimming removed 1 base from V and 1 base from J; junction bases left unmatched: 9. CDR1 and CDR2 (germline): SGHRS, YFSETQ. The length of the CDR3 is 17 residues. Enrollment of patients from Seattle took place during active infection, with longitudinal follow-up.

This clonotype originated in a woman between 25 and 40 years old with COVID-19, enrolled during active disease. Sequenced input: peripheral blood. This rearrangement joins TRBV5-1 to TRBJ2-3, with 7 bases matching TRBD2. CDR3 amino acids: CASSLLPSGPRTDTQYF. The CDR3 DNA reads TGCGCCAGCAGCTTGCTGCCTAGCGGTCCCCGCACAGATACGCAGTATTTT. Complete variable domain (other parts from reference TRBV5-1 and TRBJ2-3): KAGVTQTPRYLIKTRGQQVTLSCSPISGHRSVSWYQQTPGQGLQFLFEYFSETQRNKGNFPGRFSGRQFSNSRSEMNVSTLELGDSALYLCASSLLPSGPRTDTQYFGPGTRLTVL.